The subject of this entry is one TCR beta chain. Its target is unknown. This record comes from a study of shared clonotypes between healthy human individuals. Study results and limitations: Genetic and exposure-history diversity was limited by the few donors. Memory subsets generally showed lower estimated richness than naive subsets.

Terminally differentiated effector memory CD45RA+ cells were left out of the naive CD8 fraction, which was CD45RO-negative and positively selected for CCR7. The CDR3 runs 15 residues. The ends lost 3 bases at V and 2 bases at J; junction bases unmatched: 1. Germline assignment: CDR1 SGHRS and CDR2 YFSETQ. Genomic DNA of each subset was evenly split across several immunoSEQ plates. The table came from immunoSEQ multiplex PCR; TCRdb's copy has only in-frame clones and leaves some out. The sample carries about 2,200,000 clones, roughly 91% recorded once. The TCR was taken from a man between 18 and 29 years old in good health. Some clones in this sample may be carry-over from other donors' samples. The V and J genes are TRBV5-1 and TRBJ2-1; 11 nucleotides line up with TRBD1. Specimen: naive CD8+ T cells from PBMCs. The CDR3: CASSSDRGPYNEQFF. Written as DNA, the CDR3 is TGCGCCAGCAGCTCGGACAGGGGGCCCTACAATGAGCAGTTCTTC.